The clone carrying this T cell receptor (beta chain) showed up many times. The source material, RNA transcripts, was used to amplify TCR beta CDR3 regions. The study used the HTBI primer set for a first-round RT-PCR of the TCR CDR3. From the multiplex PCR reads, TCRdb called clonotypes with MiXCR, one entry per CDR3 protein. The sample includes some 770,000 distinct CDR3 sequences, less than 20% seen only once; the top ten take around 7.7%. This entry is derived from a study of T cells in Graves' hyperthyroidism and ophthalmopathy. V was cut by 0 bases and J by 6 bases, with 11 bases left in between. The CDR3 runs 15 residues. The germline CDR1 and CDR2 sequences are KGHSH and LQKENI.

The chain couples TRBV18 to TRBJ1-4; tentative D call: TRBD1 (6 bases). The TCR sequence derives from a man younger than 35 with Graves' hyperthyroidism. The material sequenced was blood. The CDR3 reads CASSPPEGVDEKLFF. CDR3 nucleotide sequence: TGTGCCAGCTCACCACCGGAGGGGGTGGATGAAAAACTGTTTTTT.